The present TCR beta chain was sequenced within a study of blood T cell repertoires in COVID-19. About the study: The samples span acute and convalescent COVID-19 from the United States, Italy and Spain. T cells, B-cell-depleted T cells, or PBMCs supplied cDNA or gDNA.

Only in-frame clones appear in the TCRdb table, and some are missing; sequencing was by immunoSEQ multiplex PCR. This table holds 65,000 to 95,000 clones, approximately 89% found once. Germline V CDR1 and CDR2: SGHVS, FNYEAQ. Trimming left V 4 bases short and J 4 bases short, with 10 bases between. The CDR3 loop spans 13 amino acids. Those enrolled in Seattle joined during active infection and were followed longitudinally afterward. Sequencing input: peripheral blood. The TCR originated in a man aged 50 to 60 with COVID-19, enrolled during active disease. The chain couples TRBV7-6 to TRBJ1-1; a possible D gene is TRBD1 (6 bases). CDR3 in amino acids: CASSWTDSTEAFF. The CDR3 DNA sequence: TGTGCCAGCAGCTGGACGGACAGCACTGAAGCTTTCTTT.